The 31 T cell receptor beta chains listed next were all sequenced from one sample in a study of blood T cell repertoires in COVID-19. TCRdb keeps only in-frame clones here, not all; method: immunoSEQ multiplex PCR. The table lists tens of thousands of clones, 90% to 95% of them singletons. Material for sequencing was peripheral blood. All receptors come from a human donor with active COVID-19. The donor label of this sample is uncertain.

This chain links TRBV4-3 with TRBJ2-2; 9 bases agree with TRBD2. Losses at the gene ends were 4 bases for V and 2 bases for J; bases not matched to a gene: 11. CDR1 LGHNA and CDR2 YSLEER come from the germline V gene. The CDR3 loop spans 18 amino acids. The CDR3 DNA reads as TGCGCCAGCAGCCCCCGGGTGGCGGGAGGGATTAACACCGGGGAGCTGTTTTTT. It specifies CASSPRVAGGINTGELFF.

The V gene is TRBV11-2, the J gene TRBJ1-4, with no clear D. Trimming left V 1 base short and J 8 bases short, with 14 bases between. The CDR3 is 15 amino acids. Germline V gene lookup returns CDR1 SGHAT and CDR2 FQNNGV. The CDR3 sequence is CASSLGARGGEKLFF. The CDR3 DNA is TGTGCCAGCAGCTTAGGTGCCCGGGGAGGAGAAAAACTGTTTTTT.

The chain combines TRBV11-3 with TRBJ2-1; 8 bases map to TRBD2. The CDR3 has 17 residues. Trimming took 5 bases from V and 5 from J; bases not matched to a gene: 14. Germline V gives CDR1 SGHNT, CDR2 YENEEA. DNA for the CDR3: TGTGCCAGCAGCCGTAGAGGAGGGGGGACTAGTCACAATGAGCAGTTCTTC. It codes for CASSRRGGGTSHNEQFF.

The V call is TRBV7-9, the J call TRBJ1-6; TRBD1 agrees at 8 bases. Germline loops: CDR1 SEHNR, CDR2 FQNEAQ (reference sequence). V lost 2 bases, J lost 17 bases, and 2 bases stayed unmatched. This CDR3 has 11 amino acids. CDR3 sequence reads: CASSLQGAVHF. The CDR3 DNA is TGTGCCAGCAGCTTACAGGGGGCTGTCCACTTT.

The J gene is TRBJ2-7, the V gene TRBV12-3 or TRBV12-4, with 7 bases that match TRBD1. V dropped 8 bases and J dropped 3; count of bases not matched to a gene: 7. The CDR3 sequence is 13 residues long. CDR3 DNA: TGTGCCAGCGCCGCCGGGACAGACTACGAGCAGTACTTC. It is translated as CASAAGTDYEQYF.

In regard to this clone: Distinct nucleotide sequences in the sample also encode this CDR3. This chain joins TRBV7-9 and TRBJ1-1; 7 bases are a match to TRBD1. This CDR3 has 14 amino acids. Germline CDR1 SEHNR, CDR2 FQNEAQ (reference sequence). V trimming: 3 bases; J trimming: 1 base; junction bases outside the gene matches: 2. CDR3 protein: CASSLAGGNTEAFF. In DNA, the CDR3 is TGTGCCAGCAGCTTGGCAGGGGGGAACACTGAAGCTTTCTTT.

The gene calls are TRBV12-5 and TRBJ1-1; 9 positions agree with TRBD1. The CDR3 length is 18 residues. Per the germline V gene, CDR1 is LGHNT and CDR2 is FRNRAP. J was trimmed by 4 bases and V by 4 bases; bases with no gene match: 16. CDR3 DNA: TGTGCTAGTGGTTCGTACTCCGGGACAGGGAACCGGGTCACTGAAGCTTTCTTT. Protein: CASGSYSGTGNRVTEAFF.

In this sample, this clone turned up once. The CDR3 loop is CASSEISGGDTDTQYF. CDR3 in DNA: TGCGCCAGCAGCGAAATTAGCGGGGGGGACACAGATACGCAGTATTTT. The chain couples TRBV5-1 to TRBJ2-3; TRBD2 aligns across 11 bases. CDR3 length: 16 residues. Germline V gene sequence: CDR1 SGHRS, CDR2 YFSETQ. V shed 4 bases, J shed 2 bases, and the junction held 6 bases outside the gene matches.

The CDR3 DNA follows: TGTGCCAGCTCACCGCGACTAGCGGCGGCAGGTAACATTCAGTACTTC. Translated, it gives CASSPRLAAAGNIQYF. J is TRBJ2-4 and V is TRBV18; TRBD2 matches 9 bases. With V trimmed by 3 bases and J by 7 bases, 10 bases remained unmatched. CDR1 KGHSH and CDR2 LQKENI come from the germline V gene. This CDR3 spans 16 amino acids.

This chain links TRBV19 with TRBJ1-5; D unresolved. CDR1 and CDR2 (germline): LNHDA, SQIVND (reference sequence). Trimming pared 1 base from V and 0 bases from J, leaving 4 bases between. This CDR3 is 14 amino acids long. CDR3 amino acids: CASSIVHSNQPQHF. The CDR3 nucleotides read TGTGCCAGTAGTATAGTCCATAGCAATCAGCCCCAGCATTTT.

The chain combines TRBV5-8 with TRBJ2-1; D perhaps matches TRBD2 (6 bases). Trimming cost V 0 bases and J 9 bases, with 10 bases left between them. Germline CDR1 and CDR2: SGHTS and YDEGEE. The CDR3 extends over 13 amino acids. DNA for the CDR3: TGTGCCAGCAGCTTGGCTCGGGGGTCTGAGCAGTTCTTC. Translation gives CASSLARGSEQFF. Variable domain in full (rest from reference TRBV5-8 and TRBJ2-1): EAGVTQSPTHLIKTRGQQATLRCSPISGHTSVYWYQQALGLGLQFLLWYDEGEERNRGNFPPRFSGRQFPNYSSELNVNALELEDSALYLCASSLARGSEQFFGPGTRLTVL.

This clone is a singleton in its sample. The V call is TRBV4-3, the J call TRBJ2-4; no firm D call. Germline V gene lookup returns CDR1 LGHNA and CDR2 YSLEER. This CDR3 contains 13 residues. V lost 0 bases, J lost 8 bases, and 8 bases lay in between. Written as DNA, the CDR3 is TGCGCCAGCAGCCAAGATCGACTTGACATTCAGTACTTC. It translates to CASSQDRLDIQYF.

The V and J genes are TRBV7-9 and TRBJ2-3; 10 nucleotides match TRBD2. Germline V gives CDR1 SEHNR, CDR2 FQNEAQ (reference sequence). CDR3 size: 16 residues. Losses at the gene ends were 5 bases for V and 1 base for J; bases not matched to a gene: 6. CDR3 in amino acids: CASSPSGGVGTDTQYF. For the CDR3, the DNA is TGTGCCAGCAGCCCCAGCGGGGGGGTAGGCACAGATACGCAGTATTTT.

This clone appeared once. The rearrangement joins TRBV5-1 to TRBJ1-5, with 7 positions matching TRBD1. V was clipped by 1 base and J by 2 bases; unmatched bases: 3. Germline CDR1 reads SGHRS; CDR2 reads YFSETQ. The CDR3 has 15 amino acids. As DNA, the CDR3 is TGCGCCAGCAGCTTGTCAGGGGGAGGCAATCAGCCCCAGCATTTT. Translating it yields CASSLSGGGNQPQHF.

A single count supports this clone. The chain combines TRBV6-5 with TRBJ2-7; D is uncertain. Germline V gene lookup returns CDR1 MNHEY and CDR2 SVGAGI. Trimming removed 2 bases at V and 1 base at J, with 15 bases between. CDR3 length: 16 amino acids. DNA of the CDR3: TGTGCCAGCAGTTACGTCGTATCGGGTGGATCCTACGAGCAGTACTTC. It is translated as CASSYVVSGGSYEQYF.

The chain combines TRBV3-1 (or the pseudogene TRBV3-2) with TRBJ2-7; 10 bases align to TRBD2. Germline V gene lookup returns CDR1 LGHDT and CDR2 YNNKEL (reference sequence). Losses at the gene ends were 1 base for V and 3 bases for J; bases not matched to a gene: 6. CDR3 length: 16 amino acids. CDR3 sequence: CASSQGLSGRFYEQYF. Written as DNA, the CDR3 is TGTGCCAGCAGCCAAGGCCTTAGCGGGAGGTTCTACGAGCAGTACTTC.

This chain connects TRBV3-1 (or the pseudogene TRBV3-2) to TRBJ2-3; 15 bases are shared with TRBD2. CDR3 length: 19 residues. After removal of 2 bases from V and 1 base from J, the junction contained 7 bases not matched to a gene. Germline V gene sequence: CDR1 LGHDT, CDR2 YNNKEL (reference sequence). The CDR3 loop is CASSQTYGTSGGRTDTQYF. In nucleotides, the CDR3 is TGTGCCAGCAGCCAAACTTACGGGACTAGCGGGGGGCGCACAGATACGCAGTATTTT.

The rearrangement links TRBV9 to TRBJ1-1; 10 positions agree with TRBD1. Germline V gene lookup returns CDR1 SGDLS and CDR2 YYNGEE. The CDR3 runs 17 residues. V shed 4 bases and J 0 bases; nucleotides not matched to a gene: 9. Written as DNA, the CDR3 is TGTGCCAGCAGCTATGGGACAGGGGTTGGGATGAACACTGAAGCTTTCTTT. It translates to CASSYGTGVGMNTEAFF.

This chain joins TRBV6-2 or TRBV6-3 and TRBJ1-3, with TRBD1 matching over 11 bases. CDR1 and CDR2 from the germline V gene are MNHEY and SVGEGT. V lost 5 bases, J lost 0 bases, and 6 bases stayed unmatched. CDR3 size: 17 residues. For the CDR3, the DNA is TGTGCCAGCAGTCGCCCCGGGACAGGGGGCTCTGGAAACACCATATATTTT. Translation: CASSRPGTGGSGNTIYF.

The CDR3 spells CASSHHQGRASGRTDTQYF. The CDR3 nucleotides are TGCGCCAGCAGCCACCACCAGGGAAGGGCTAGCGGGAGGACAGATACGCAGTATTTT. This chain connects TRBV4-3 to TRBJ2-3; 11 nucleotides align to TRBD2. V was clipped by 3 bases and J by 3 bases; unmatched bases: 14. CDR3 length: 19 residues. Germline values: CDR1 LGHNA, CDR2 YSLEER.

This clone has only one observation. A junction boundary mismatches the germline segment, possibly from a read error. The J gene is TRBJ2-2, the V gene TRBV11-2, with D unclear. Germline V gives CDR1 SGHAT, CDR2 FQNNGV. This CDR3 is 13 amino acids long. The CDR3 protein is CASGLQNTGELFF. DNA of the CDR3: TGTGCCAGCGGCTTACAGAACACCGGGGAGCTGTTTTTT.

This clone was found once. The chain links TRBV9 to TRBJ2-1; no clear D gene. CDR3 length: 16 amino acids. Germline CDR1 reads SGDLS; CDR2 reads YYNGEE. The V and J ends lost 4 bases and 0 bases respectively, with 14 bases between them. CDR3 protein: CASSPPRLSSYNEQFF. The CDR3 DNA is TGTGCCAGCAGCCCCCCGAGACTGAGCTCCTACAATGAGCAGTTCTTC. Looking up the rest from reference TRBV9 and TRBJ2-1 gives the full variable domain: DSGVTQTPKHLITATGQRVTLRCSPRSGDLSVYWYQQSLDQGLQFLIQYYNGEERAKGNILERFSAQQFPDLHSELNLSSLELGDSALYFCASSPPRLSSYNEQFFGPGTRLTVL.

The J gene is TRBJ1-4, the V gene TRBV2; D gene uncertain. This CDR3 is 12 amino acids long. The V and J ends lost 9 bases and 3 bases respectively, with 8 bases between them. CDR1 SNHLY and CDR2 FYNNEI come from the germline V gene. CDR3 bases: TGTGCCAGTGACCGGGCTAATGAAAAACTGTTTTTT. This sequence encodes CASDRANEKLFF.

The chain links TRBV19 to TRBJ2-3; 12 nucleotides agree with TRBD2. In germline, CDR1 is LNHDA, CDR2 SQIVND (reference sequence). The trim removed 4 bases at V and 2 bases at J, leaving 4 bases unmatched. This CDR3 is 16 amino acids long. The CDR3 reads CASSKRLAGVTDTQYF. In nucleotides, the CDR3 is TGTGCCAGTAGTAAAAGACTAGCGGGGGTCACAGATACGCAGTATTTT.

This chain joins TRBV5-4 and TRBJ2-1, with a possible D match to TRBD2 (5 bases). This CDR3 is 12 amino acids long. CDR1 is SGHNT, CDR2 YYREEE, per germline (reference sequence). V gave up 3 bases and J gave up 10 bases, with 11 bases separating them. The CDR3 bases are TGTGCCAGCAGCTCGGAGGTAGTGGAGCAGTTCTTC. It is translated as CASSSEVVEQFF. The variable domain in full, completed from reference TRBV5-4 and TRBJ2-1, reads ETGVTQSPTHLIKTRGQQVTLRCSSQSGHNTVSWYQQALGQGPQFIFQYYREEENGRGNFPPRFSGLQFPNYSSELNVNALELDDSALYLCASSSEVVEQFFGPGTRLTVL.

The DNA of the CDR3 is TGTGCCAGCAGCCAATCGCGTTTCGACTCCTCCGGGGAGCTGTTTTTT. It specifies CASSQSRFDSSGELFF. The chain combines TRBV3-1 (or the pseudogene TRBV3-2) with TRBJ2-2, with D hard to call. Germline-derived CDR1 and CDR2 are LGHDT and YNNKEL (reference sequence). With 2 bases removed from V and 6 bases from J, the gap between germline ends came to 16 bases. The CDR3 consists of 16 residues.

This chain joins TRBV7-2 and TRBJ2-5, with D maybe TRBD2 (7 bases). V was cut by 0 bases and J by 1 base, with 12 bases left in between. CDR1 is SGHTA, CDR2 FQGNSA, per germline. The CDR3 runs 16 residues. The CDR3 here is CASSLAVGGAQETQYF. In nucleotides, the CDR3 is TGTGCCAGCAGCTTAGCAGTAGGGGGGGCCCAAGAGACCCAGTACTTC.

The chain carries TRBV5-1 and TRBJ2-5; 10 bases are shared with TRBD1. Germline V gene sequence: CDR1 SGHRS, CDR2 YFSETQ. There are 14 residues in the CDR3. The V gene end was trimmed by 7 bases and the J gene end by 1 base; junction bases not matched to a gene: 4. The CDR3 here is CASGTGEIQETQYF. The CDR3 DNA follows: TGCGCCAGCGGGACAGGGGAGATCCAAGAGACCCAGTACTTC.

Only one count was recorded for this clone. The rearrangement joins TRBV19 to TRBJ2-7; 12 positions match TRBD2. The CDR3 covers 14 residues. J lost 0 bases, V lost 7 bases, and 1 base had no gene match. CDR1 is LNHDA, CDR2 SQIVND, per germline (reference sequence). The CDR3 here is CASTTSGGSYEQYF. The CDR3 nucleotides are TGTGCCAGTACGACTAGCGGGGGCTCCTACGAGCAGTACTTC.

The chain carries TRBV14 and TRBJ2-3, with 9 bases aligning to TRBD2. CDR1 SGHDN and CDR2 FVKESK come from the germline V gene. V was clipped by 5 bases and J by 2 bases; unmatched bases: 5. The CDR3 has 15 amino acids. CDR3 in DNA: TGTGCCAGCAGCTCCAGCGGGGGGTCCACAGATACGCAGTATTTT. Encoded protein: CASSSSGGSTDTQYF. The full variable domain, in which reference TRBV14 and TRBJ2-3 provide the parts outside the CDR3, is EAGVTQFPSHSVIEKGQTVTLRCDPISGHDNLYWYRRVMGKEIKFLLHFVKESKQDESGMPNNRFLAERTGGTYSTLKVQPAELEDSGVYFCASSSSGGSTDTQYFGPGTRLTVL.

This sequence joins TRBV21-1 and TRBJ2-7; whether TRBD2, the table's D call, matches the DNA was not checked. TRBV21-1 corresponds to a pseudogene. There are 15 residues in the CDR3. The CDR3 DNA reads TGTGCCAGCAGCAAAGATCTAGCGGGGCCCTACGAGCAGTACTTC. Translating it yields CASSKDLAGPYEQYF.